These 26 T cell receptor beta chains originate from one sample sequenced in a study of patients and donors after allogeneic stem cell transplantation. MiXCR, applied by TCRdb to the RT-PCR reads, yields one record per CDR3 protein. The top ten clones hold around a quarter of a sample with 70,000 or so distinct CDR3 sequences, roughly 29% of them seen once. Sample: blood, either unsorted or a sorted T cell fraction (not recorded which). The receptors derive from a human donor who was either an allogeneic HSCT recipient or a stem cell or donor lymphocyte infusion donor (not recorded which). It is not recorded whose cells these are; they may come from a transplant donor.

The rearrangement links TRBV30 to TRBJ2-2; possibly TRBD1 or TRBD2 for D (5 bases each). This CDR3 region has 14 residues. CDR1 and CDR2 from the germline V gene are GTSNPN and SVGIG (reference sequence). V lost 7 bases and J lost 2, with 14 bases in between. The CDR3 DNA sequence: TGTGCCTCCCCGGGACCGCCAAACACCGGGGAGCTGTTTTTT. Translated: CASPGPPNTGELFF.

The table lists this clonotype with many counts. The chain couples TRBV12-3 or TRBV12-4 to TRBJ1-2; perhaps TRBD1 as D (5 bases). The CDR3 has 14 amino acids. With 1 base removed from V and 4 bases from J, the gap between germline ends came to 10 bases. The CDR3 sequence is CASSLGQTPYGYTF. The DNA of the CDR3 is TGTGCCAGCAGTTTAGGACAGACCCCCTATGGCTACACCTTC.

V usage is TRBV10-3 and J usage is TRBJ2-5; 8 nucleotides agree with TRBD1. CDR3 length: 12 amino acids. CDR1 is ENHRY, CDR2 SYGVKD, per germline. The J segment lost 5 bases and the V segment lost 10 bases, leaving 6 bases of the junction unmatched. DNA of the CDR3: TGTGCCACCTCCACAGGGGGTGAGACCCAGTACTTC. Its protein is CATSTGGETQYF.

This clonotype was seen at least ten times. The rearrangement uses TRBV10-3 and TRBJ1-2; D unclear. The CDR3 is 17 amino acids. Germline lookup yields CDR1 ENHRY and CDR2 SYGVKD. V lost 2 bases and J lost 4, with 20 bases in between. Here the CDR3 DNA reads TGTGCCATCAGTGAGGGAGTACAGACGCCGACTTTCTATGGCTACACCTTC. Encoded protein: CAISEGVQTPTFYGYTF.

This clonotype appeared a few times. The chain combines TRBV12-3 or TRBV12-4 with TRBJ2-7, with 8 bases matching TRBD1. The CDR3 spans 14 residues. Trimming cost V 2 bases and J 3 bases; bases outside gene matches: 3. The CDR3 DNA follows: TGTGCCAGCAGTTTACTAGGACAGGGCTACGAGCAGTACTTC. This encodes CASSLLGQGYEQYF.

This chain joins TRBV19 and TRBJ1-1; weak D call: TRBD1 (6 bases). CDR1 is LNHDA, CDR2 SQIVND, per germline (reference sequence). The ends were cut back, 6 bases at V and 8 bases at J, with 13 bases in the middle. The CDR3 sequence is 12 residues long. The CDR3 loop reads CASRQGDWEAFF. CDR3 DNA sequence: TGTGCCAGTAGACAGGGCGACTGGGAAGCTTTCTTT.

The chain couples TRBV7-9 to TRBJ2-3; 9 bases match TRBD2. Germline V lookup: CDR1 SEHNR, CDR2 FQNEAQ (reference sequence). Losses at the gene ends were 7 bases for V and 5 bases for J; bases not matched to a gene: 16. This CDR3 spans 17 amino acids. CDR3 in DNA: TGTGCCAGCACCCTCTGGGCGGGAGGGCCGGAGGAAGATACGCAGTATTTT. Amino acids: CASTLWAGGPEEDTQYF.

The genes are TRBV20-1 and TRBJ2-1; 8 nucleotides agree with TRBD2. Trimming took 6 bases from V and 5 from J; bases not matched to a gene: 6. This CDR3 has 13 amino acids. CDR1 DFQATT and CDR2 SNEGSKA come from the germline V gene (reference sequence). The CDR3 DNA is TGCAGTGCCCACACGACTAGCGACAATGAGCAGTTCTTC. Its translation: CSAHTTSDNEQFF.

This clonotype came up a few times. The rearrangement joins TRBV3-1 to TRBJ2-2; no reliable D call. This CDR3 spans 12 amino acids. Germline loops: CDR1 LGHDT, CDR2 YNNKEL (reference sequence). The V end was cut by 1 base, the J end by 7 bases, with 4 bases between. CDR3 region: CASSQVNGELFF. The CDR3 DNA is TGTGCCAGCAGCCAAGTAAACGGGGAGCTGTTTTTT.

The sample holds many counts of this clonotype. This chain links TRBV4-1 with TRBJ1-5, with D possibly TRBD1 on 6 matching bases. This CDR3 region has 14 residues. Per germline, CDR1 MGHRA and CDR2 YSYEKL. Trimming removed 3 bases at V and 1 base at J, with 7 bases between. The DNA for the CDR3 is TGCGCCAGCAGCCACCAGGGGAGCAATCAGCCCCAGCATTTT. Its protein is CASSHQGSNQPQHF.

This clonotype occurred a few times. The CDR3 is CASSSYRGIKTEAFF. The CDR3, as DNA: TGCGCCAGCAGCTCATACAGGGGAATAAAGACTGAAGCTTTCTTT. This chain links TRBV5-1 with TRBJ1-1; 7 nucleotides agree with TRBD1. V lost 3 bases, J lost 5 bases, and 10 bases stayed unmatched. The CDR3 runs to 15 residues. Germline assignment: CDR1 SGHRS and CDR2 YFSETQ.

This clonotype has just a few counts. The chain joins TRBV3-1 to TRBJ2-3, with D possibly TRBD2 on 5 matching bases. The CDR3 covers 13 residues. In germline, CDR1 is LGHDT, CDR2 YNNKEL (reference sequence). The V and J ends lost 2 bases and 8 bases respectively, with 11 bases between them. CDR3 in amino acids: CASSQPTRGTQYF. Here the CDR3 DNA reads TGTGCCAGCAGCCAACCGACCCGGGGTACGCAGTATTTT.

This chain links TRBV29-1 with TRBJ1-2; 8 positions agree with TRBD1. The CDR3 loop spans 18 amino acids. V shed 0 bases and J 4 bases; nucleotides not matched to a gene: 16. The V gene's germline CDR1 is SQVTM and CDR2 ANQGSEA. Here the CDR3 reads CSVEDNIGTGGISYGYTF. The CDR3 region has the DNA TGCAGCGTTGAAGATAATATAGGGACAGGTGGGATATCCTATGGCTACACCTTC.

This chain uses TRBV2 with TRBJ2-3; TRBD1 matches at 8 bases. The junction had 2 bases not matched to a gene; V was cut back by 6 bases and J by 3 bases. Germline V gene sequence: CDR1 SNHLY, CDR2 FYNNEI. The CDR3 has 13 amino acids. CDR3: CASRRQGTDTQYF. The CDR3 DNA follows: TGTGCCAGCAGGCGACAGGGGACAGATACGCAGTATTTT. The complete variable domain, with remaining parts taken from reference TRBV2 and TRBJ2-3, reads EPEVTQTPSHQVTQMGQEVILRCVPISNHLYFYWYRQILGQKVEFLVSFYNNEISEKSEIFDDQFSVERPDGSNFTLKIRSTKLEDSAMYFCASRRQGTDTQYFGPGTRLTVL.

The chain is built from TRBV18 and TRBJ1-5, with a possible D match to TRBD1 (5 bases). The germline V and J ends were trimmed by 6 bases and 3 bases, with 9 bases remaining between them. The V gene's germline CDR1 is KGHSH and CDR2 LQKENI. This CDR3 is 13 amino acids long. CDR3: CASSSDNNQPQHF. DNA of the CDR3: TGTGCCAGCTCGTCGGACAACAATCAGCCCCAGCATTTT.

V is TRBV3-1 and J is TRBJ1-2; D may be TRBD1 (5 bases). Deletions cut 1 base from V and 4 bases from J, with 16 bases between. The CDR3 spans 16 residues. Germline values: CDR1 LGHDT, CDR2 YNNKEL (reference sequence). The CDR3 loop reads CASSQARGRSFYGYTF. The CDR3 region has the DNA TGTGCCAGCAGCCAAGCTCGGGGACGGAGTTTCTATGGCTACACCTTC.

This clonotype came up a few times. The chain employs TRBV19 and TRBJ2-7, with TRBD1 matching over 8 bases. V gave up 2 bases and J gave up 3 bases; unmatched junction bases: 3. The germline V gene encodes CDR1 LNHDA and CDR2 SQIVND (reference sequence). The CDR3 consists of 14 residues. The DNA for the CDR3 is TGTGCCAGTAGTATAAACGGACAGGGCTACGAGCAGTACTTC. Translating it yields CASSINGQGYEQYF.

The chain carries TRBV9 and TRBJ2-7, with TRBD1 matching over 9 bases. The CDR3 contains 14 residues. Germline values: CDR1 SGDLS, CDR2 YYNGEE. Trimming at V came to 3 bases and at J to 3 bases, leaving 4 bases not matched to a gene. CDR3 residues: CASSGTGANYEQYF. CDR3 nucleotide sequence: TGTGCCAGCAGCGGGACAGGGGCGAACTACGAGCAGTACTTC.

This clonotype was observed a handful of times. V and J are TRBV5-1 and TRBJ2-7; 9 bases line up with TRBD2. From germline, CDR1 is SGHRS and CDR2 YFSETQ. V trimming: 3 bases; J trimming: 5 bases; junction bases outside the gene matches: 6. The CDR3 totals 14 residues. In nucleotides, the CDR3 is TGCGCCAGCAGCTCTGGACTAGCGAACGACGAGCAGTACTTC. Translating it yields CASSSGLANDEQYF. Using reference TRBV5-1 and TRBJ2-7 for the parts outside the CDR3, the full variable domain is KAGVTQTPRYLIKTRGQQVTLSCSPISGHRSVSWYQQTPGQGLQFLFEYFSETQRNKGNFPGRFSGRQFSNSRSEMNVSTLELGDSALYLCASSSGLANDEQYFGPGTRLTVT.

The table lists this clonotype with a few counts. The chain combines TRBV29-1 with TRBJ2-4; TRBD2 matches at 10 bases. The CDR3 consists of 13 residues. V was clipped by 6 bases and J by 8 bases; unmatched bases: 7. Germline V lookup: CDR1 SQVTM, CDR2 ANQGSEA. This chain's CDR3 is CSVVSGRRYIQYF. The CDR3 DNA reads as TGCAGCGTGGTTAGCGGGAGGCGGTACATTCAGTACTTC.

The chain couples TRBV5-1 to TRBJ1-1, with no clear D. Germline V gives CDR1 SGHRS, CDR2 YFSETQ. This CDR3 has 13 amino acids. Trimming removed 1 base at V and 0 bases at J, with 4 bases between. The CDR3 region is CASSLNLNTEAFF. The CDR3 bases are TGCGCCAGCAGCTTGAACTTGAACACTGAAGCTTTCTTT.

This clonotype came up a few times. This sequence joins TRBV29-1 and TRBJ1-4, with D unclear. Germline V lookup: CDR1 SQVTM, CDR2 ANQGSEA. The CDR3 is 14 residues long. V lost 4 bases and J lost 8, with 17 bases in between. Here the CDR3 DNA reads TGCAGCGTTGGGTTCGTAGTTCCCGTCGAAAAACTGTTTTTT. It encodes CSVGFVVPVEKLFF.

This rearrangement joins TRBV3-1 to TRBJ2-2, with D possibly being TRBD2 (5 bases). Germline assignment: CDR1 LGHDT and CDR2 YNNKEL (reference sequence). Trimming removed 5 bases from V and 6 bases from J, with 13 bases in between. CDR3 length: 14 amino acids. CDR3 amino acids: CASSSGIWAGELFF. The CDR3 bases are TGTGCCAGCAGCTCCGGGATCTGGGCCGGGGAGCTGTTTTTT.

This clonotype appeared a few times. The chain employs TRBV12-3 or TRBV12-4 and TRBJ1-4, with D tentatively TRBD1 (5 bases). The CDR3 extends over 14 amino acids. The germline V and J ends were trimmed by 2 bases and 2 bases, with 6 bases remaining between them. CDR3 loop: CASSLSGTNEKLFF. The CDR3 region has the DNA TGTGCCAGCAGTTTATCAGGGACTAATGAAAAACTGTTTTTT.

This clonotype has a handful of counts. DNA for the CDR3: TGCAGTGCTAGAGTCGGGGGCTGGTGGAACGAGCAGTACTTC. As protein: CSARVGGWWNEQYF. The J gene is TRBJ2-7, the V gene TRBV20-1, with D perhaps being TRBD1 or TRBD2 (6 bases each). The CDR3 covers 14 residues. V was cut by 1 base and J by 5 bases, with 15 bases left in between. CDR1 and CDR2 from the germline V gene are DFQATT and SNEGSKA (reference sequence).

This CDR3 is CASSIPRRVNTEAFF. CDR3 nucleotides: TGTGCCAGCAGCATTCCCCGGCGGGTGAACACTGAAGCTTTCTTT. The chain is built from TRBV21-1 and TRBJ1-1; the table's D call, TRBD1, has no DNA check behind it. TRBV21-1 is a known pseudogene. The CDR3 extends over 15 amino acids.